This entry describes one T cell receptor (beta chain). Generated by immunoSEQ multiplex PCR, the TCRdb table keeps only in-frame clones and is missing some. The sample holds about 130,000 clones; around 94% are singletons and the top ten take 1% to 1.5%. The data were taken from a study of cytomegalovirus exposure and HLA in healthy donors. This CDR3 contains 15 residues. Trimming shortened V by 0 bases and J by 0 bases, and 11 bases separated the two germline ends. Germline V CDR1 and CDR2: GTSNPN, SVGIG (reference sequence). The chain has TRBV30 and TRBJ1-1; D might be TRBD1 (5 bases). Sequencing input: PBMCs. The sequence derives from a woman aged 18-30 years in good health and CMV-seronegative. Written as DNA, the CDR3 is TGTGCCTGGAGTGTGGCAGGGCGGATGAACACTGAAGCTTTCTTT. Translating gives CAWSVAGRMNTEAFF.